The 5 T cell receptor beta chains presented below share a single source sample, sequenced in a study of beta chain features in type 1 diabetes. As every portion of the isolated RNA was reverse transcribed, the sequencing read expressed TCRB transcripts. Measured with immunoSEQ multiplex PCR; TCRdb has only the in-frame clones, and not every one. The data contain under 350,000 clones, 7% to 9% of them singletons. What was sequenced was central memory CD4+ T cells from blood. The receptors shown here come from a woman younger than 35 in good health.

This clone was detected many times. The chain carries TRBV7-2 and TRBJ2-2; D remains ambiguous. Per germline, CDR1 SGHTA and CDR2 FQGNSA. With 6 bases removed from V and 1 base from J, the gap between germline ends came to 9 bases. The CDR3 contains 14 residues. The CDR3 sequence: CASRTDGNTGELFF. In nucleotides, the CDR3 is TGTGCCAGCAGGACGGACGGGAACACCGGGGAGCTGTTTTTT. The whole variable domain, filled in from reference TRBV7-2 and TRBJ2-2, reads GAGVSQSPSNKVTEKGKDVELRCDPISGHTALYWYRQSLGQGLEFLIYFQGNSAPDKSGLPSDRFSAERTGGSVSTLTIQRTQQEDSAVYLCASRTDGNTGELFFGEGSRLTVL.

This clone was detected a few times. This chain joins TRBV7-2 and TRBJ2-1, with D perhaps TRBD1 (6 bases). Germline V gene data show CDR1 as SGHTA and CDR2 as FQGNSA. The germline V and J ends were trimmed by 5 bases and 0 bases, with 11 bases remaining between them. The CDR3 spans 15 residues. The CDR3 DNA follows: TGTGCCAGCAGCGCCGGACAGAGCTCCTACAATGAGCAGTTCTTC. Translated, it gives CASSAGQSSYNEQFF.

The V gene is TRBV13, the J gene TRBJ1-1; D is unclear. Germline V gene sequence: CDR1 PRHDT, CDR2 FYEKMQ (reference sequence). The V end lost 5 bases, the J end lost 1 base, and 14 bases lay between the germline ends. The CDR3 has 15 amino acids. CDR3 coding DNA: TGTGCCAGCAGCCACAAAACGGTACAGAACACTGAAGCTTTCTTT. As protein: CASSHKTVQNTEAFF.

Only a few counts were recorded for this clone. The V call is TRBV18, the J call TRBJ1-5, with D possibly matching TRBD1 (6 bases). This CDR3 has 15 residues. Per germline, CDR1 KGHSH and CDR2 LQKENI. The V end was cut by 3 bases, the J end by 3 bases, with 12 bases between. The CDR3 loop reads CASSPSDSSNQPQHF. The CDR3 DNA sequence: TGTGCCAGCTCACCTTCGGACAGTTCCAATCAGCCCCAGCATTTT.

There are a few counts of this clone. V is TRBV5-8 and J is TRBJ2-2; no clear D. The CDR3 has 16 residues. Looked up from germline, CDR1 is SGHTS and CDR2 is YDEGEE. Trimming took 0 bases from V and 3 from J, leaving 12 bases between them. Here the CDR3 DNA reads TGTGCCAGCAGCTTGGCGGCAGATCCGTACACCGGGGAGCTGTTTTTT. Amino acids: CASSLAADPYTGELFF.